A selection of T cell receptor beta chains follows, all from one sample in a study of liver allograft versus peripheral blood T cells. Each CDR3 protein gets one entry after TCRdb re-called the reads with MiXCR. The top ten clones hold about 1.8% of a sample with about 9,200 distinct CDR3 sequences, about 19% of them seen once. These TCRs come from a human patient who had a liver transplant. Some T cells may be the graft donor's. Both conserved end residues are trimmed from each CDR3.

v_gene	j_gene	CDR3aa
TRBV19	TRBJ1-5	ASSIEGNNQPQH
TRBV10-3	TRBJ2-5	ASKLGLAEETQY
TRBV18	TRBJ1-5	ASSQGGRDQPQH
TRBV6-5	TRBJ2-7	ASTLGGEQY
TRBV19	TRBJ1-2	ASSIRRRGFYGYT
TRBV6-5	TRBJ1-5	ASAQGFSNQPQH
TRBV29-1	TRBJ1-5	SAREGDQPQH
TRBV29-1	TRBJ2-7	SVEPGNEQY
TRBV5-5	TRBJ2-5	ASSLGGLETQY
TRBV28	TRBJ2-7	ASSLDPTGRIGQY
TRBV10-3	TRBJ2-7	AISKGQGGYEQY
TRBV6-6	TRBJ1-2	ASSLADRGFGYGYT
TRBV6-1	TRBJ1-4	ASGRGGEKLF
TRBV19	TRBJ2-7	ASSNGASTSGKSYEQY
TRBV5-1	TRBJ2-7	ASSRTDKDSYEQY
TRBV20-1	TRBJ2-7	SATPGASYEQY
TRBV5-4	TRBJ2-7	ASSPSGNYEQY
TRBV27	TRBJ2-7	ASSLSNPLQGTRGNEQY
TRBV24-1	TRBJ2-1	ATSEARGPRGNEQF
TRBV20-1	TRBJ1-2	SASTQGSNYGYT
TRBV29-1	TRBJ2-5	SAPRGTPETQY
TRBV13	TRBJ1-2	ASFGENYGYT
TRBV28	TRBJ1-4	ASSLGGADEKLF
TRBV30	TRBJ1-3	AWSVIGVGEGNTIY
TRBV24-1	TRBJ2-5	ATSDLGWGQQETQY
TRBV19	TRBJ2-5	ASSGGFQETQY
TRBV19	TRBJ1-5	ASSQGDSNQPQH
TRBV24-1	TRBJ2-1	ATSGLAGFDEQF
TRBV12-3/TRBV12-4	TRBJ2-7	ASRQGTIFEQY
TRBV27	TRBJ2-1	ASSFLAGDNEQF
TRBV12-3/TRBV12-4	TRBJ1-2	ASSYRGTSYGYT
TRBV20-1	TRBJ2-7	SASVQDHSYEQY
TRBV12-3/TRBV12-4	TRBJ1-1	ASSLGAMNTEAF
TRBV11-2	TRBJ1-1	ASTRGARGKFPGEAF
TRBV18	TRBJ2-2	ASSSGDGELF
TRBV10-1	TRBJ1-1	ASSMGSGGIAEAF
TRBV7-9	TRBJ2-1	ASGEVAQF
TRBV12-3/TRBV12-4	TRBJ1-1	ASTSKGTGDLRGAF
TRBV29-1	TRBJ2-7	SASGTEISYEQY
TRBV7-3	TRBJ2-1	ASSLLGYNEQF
TRBV30	TRBJ1-2	AWSKALYGYT
TRBV18	TRBJ1-5	ASSRGNSNQPQH
TRBV18	TRBJ2-2	ASSPGRPENTGELF
TRBV9	TRBJ2-7	ASSVVAHSYEQY
TRBV29-1	TRBJ2-1	SSSGTSESSYNEQF
TRBV20-1	TRBJ1-6	SARDLRGLSNSPLH
TRBV27	TRBJ1-5	ASSLRTGDSNQPQH
TRBV19	TRBJ2-7	ASSRQGGYEQY
TRBV6-5	TRBJ2-1	ASCITSGSDEQF
TRBV6-5	TRBJ1-1	ASSQGQGAF
TRBV14	TRBJ2-4	ASSQRQSNIQY
TRBV29-1	TRBJ1-1	SVEENRDTEAF